Here is one T cell receptor (beta chain) with its context. This receptor's antigen is unknown. There are no base qualities to consult, and no much larger clone falls within one base. Library creation used the immunoSEQ multiplex PCR assay. The multiplex PCR relied on a mix of 60 forward primers for TCR Vbeta segments and 13 reverse primers for TCR Jbeta segments. The CDR3 region of rearranged TCR beta genes was amplified from genomic DNA with a multiplex PCR assay. Amplified TCR beta libraries were sequenced as 87-base-pair reads on the Illumina HiSeq System. The authors' pipeline ran thus. In a later analysis, tens of millions of unique TCR beta chains were counted across the roughly 670 repertoires, and roughly 9.9 million of these chains were shared by at least two donors. Raw reads were error-corrected and collapsed into unique sequences by a nearest-neighbor algorithm in which closely related sequences were merged to remove PCR and sequencing errors. V, D and J gene segments were assigned by aligning CDR3 sequences to IMGT reference sequences. For a sequence to be retained, a match of at least six nucleotides to both a V gene segment and a J gene segment was required. Rearrangements were classified as productive when the CDR3 lacked stop codons and remained in frame with V and J, and all other rearrangements were classified as non-productive. Following IMGT convention, CDR3 was defined as the stretch from the second conserved V-encoded cysteine to the conserved J-encoded phenylalanine. The earlier analysis of roughly 590 of the donors excluded any sequence lacking an unambiguous match to a single V gene segment. In an earlier analysis of some 590 of the donors, V segments were called functional above 56.7% productive rearrangements and were called segregating when the between-donor standard deviation exceeded 5%. A statistical classification framework was developed to diagnose cytomegalovirus status using the catalog of TCR beta chain sequences. In a later analysis, V and J genes were assigned by comparing TCR nucleotide sequences against IMGT/GENE-DB human TR gene sequences. A later analysis assigned CDR3 sequences and most-parsimonious VDJ recombination scenarios with the TCRdist pipeline. In a later analysis, each TCR beta chain was defined by its CDR3 amino acid sequence together with its V-gene family, and reads without a unique V-gene family were excluded. As a way to deal with suspected cross-contamination and a sequencing artifact, a later analysis dropped 500 to 700 nucleotide sequences that were highly shared and had low generation probability. For each public chain, a later analysis derived a clonal expansion index from normalized ranks of inferred template counts within each repertoire. A later analysis computed generation probabilities with a VDJ recombination model fitted to out-of-frame rearrangements, and checked the results against IGoR. Hypergeometric tests were used in a later analysis to score TCR-TCR, TCR-HLA and TCR-CMV co-occurrence, with a repertoire-size bias correction applied to the TCR pairs. A later analysis estimated false discovery rates by permuting HLA or CMV assignments 20 times. A later analysis grouped co-occurring TCRs with DBSCAN, adding TCRdist sequence similarity when clustering within HLA-allele-positive subsets. For co-occurrence clustering, repertoires with fewer than 30,000 or more than 120,000 public chains were excluded, along with a handful of repertoires with anomalous nucleotide sharing. TCRdb holds this immuneACCESS table with in-frame rearrangements only. Some clones are missing; in checked studies, unresolved V genes explain under half, and the rest has no known cause. V, J and clone size are taken as reported in that table, and D and trimming were inferred from the DNA itself. This sample lists 150,000 to 200,000 clones; roughly 81% were detected once. The leading ten clones occupy just over 2.5% of the sample.

The CDR3 spans 13 residues, from the cysteine through the phenylalanine. Of the read, only the CDR3 DNA is kept; its 39 bases are in frame from base 1. CDR1 and CDR2, looked up from the germline V gene, are MNHNS and SASEGT. V is reduced by 5 bases and J by 2 bases, leaving a spacing of 9 bases between them. In total, fewer than 750 healthy bone marrow donors made up the cohort. Cohort members were all nominally healthy when sampled, although unrecorded immune exposures were likely present. The donor tested CMV seropositive, placing the donor among the 250 to 300 seropositive members of the cohort. Every donor gave a peripheral blood sample, and the peripheral blood mononuclear cells from that sample were used for TCR beta sequencing. Genomic DNA was extracted from the blood cell samples with the Qiagen DNeasy Blood Extraction Kit. The source of the sample is a study of cytomegalovirus exposure and HLA in healthy donors (dated by TCRdb to the late 2010s). Turning to the overall study: In an earlier analysis of 587 of the donors, about 260 Gb of sequence data and 95 million to 130 million unique TCR beta sequences from 150 million to 200 million T cells were reported. About five DR-DQ haplotypes were handled as single units for association and clustering because linkage in the cohort was strong. In a later genetic analysis, genome-wide SNP genotypes for about three fifths of the roughly 670 donors were used, and that subset was treated as a discovery cohort. All discovery cohort repertoires had been generated on a single sequencing platform. An early release that covered about 600 HLA-typed donors contained approximately 300 gigabases of sequencing data and around 80 million unique TCR sequences. To predict cytomegalovirus infection status, the study brought together high-throughput TCR immunosequencing, statistical association of individual TCRs with disease status, and machine learning. Across some 400 genotyped donors of the cohort, an average of roughly 250,000 unique TCR beta nucleotide sequences per donor were sequenced, and roughly 20% of those sequences were non-productive. Rather than using new phenotypic data, the later analysis identified candidate immune exposures from TCR beta sequences and from how often those sequences occurred across donors. The number of typed donors differed by locus: roughly 629-640 for A, B, C, DRB1 and DQB1; 522 for DQA1; approximately 600 for DPA1; and around 490 for DPB1. Donor age, sex, ethnicity and CMV serostatus were compiled alongside the repertoire data. Both class I and class II loci were covered by HLA typing, at four-digit resolution. A later analysis re-analyzed previously published TCR beta repertoires from 600 to 850 donors and added high-resolution HLA genotyping to study TCR occurrence patterns. To decide whether each TCR beta V gene segment behaved as functional or pseudogenic, an earlier analysis of fewer than 750 of the donors relied on high-throughput TCR beta sequencing. The study used immunosequencing to profile the T cell repertoires of 600 to 850 subjects and linked those repertoires to cytomegalovirus serostatus. The aim of the study was to test whether cataloging public T cell receptors could identify signatures of past pathogen exposure. A separate validation cohort of approximately 130 different subjects was used in addition to the roughly 670-subject first cohort. Among the roughly 400 genotyped donors, approximately 81% belonged to the genetic ancestry cluster associated with self-reported Caucasian donors. The full study reports these points: A total of 150 or so TCR beta chains were listed by the study as associated with cytomegalovirus. Linkage disequilibrium might explain the correlated functional status among segregating V segments, but an unknown experimental factor could not be ruled out. The classifier was reported to diagnose cytomegalovirus status with high specificity and sensitivity in both the original and validation cohorts. Because counts were too low, seventeen rarely observed V segments, including chromosome 9 orphons, were excluded from the earlier analysis of a few hundred of the donors. Some IMGT-functional V segments, including TRBV6-2 and TRBV6-3, could not be told apart with the 87-base-pair reads, so those segments were excluded. According to a later analysis, most CMV-associated TCR beta chains appeared to be HLA-restricted, and the HLA associations seemed to be driven largely by CMV exposure. The authors suggested that the approach could potentially be generalized to other disease states and immunological phenotypes. Most TCR sequences were seen in very few donors, while some public TCRs were found in many individuals. Compared with equally common non-associated chains, HLA-associated TCR beta chains in a later analysis were more clonally expanded and had lower generation probabilities. Broadly in line with IMGT annotations, most TCR beta V segments showed up in productive rearrangements about 87% or about 30% of the time in an earlier analysis of 450 to 600 of the donors. In vitro tests confirmed that three of the cytomegalovirus-associated TCR beta chains recognize cytomegalovirus antigens. In this cohort, only TCR beta chains were sequenced, and detectable features were limited by the absence of alpha or paired-chain data. Roughly uniform sequencing depth across donors was assumed in presence/absence analyses, although this assumption may not hold. A later analysis found that TCR association rates varied across HLA loci, with DRB1 alleles showing the most associated TCRs and HLA-C alleles the fewest. A later genetic analysis associated a missense DCLRE1C variant with V-gene and J-gene trimming of TCR beta chains, and an independent cohort replicated the association. For the cohort, immune exposure information was limited to CMV serostatus. A further reported finding was that TCR beta sequences accurately predicted the HLA-A and HLA-B alleles for most subjects in the first cohort. A later analysis associated around 16,000 TCR beta sequences with specific HLA alleles at a false discovery rate of 0.05. A later genetic analysis reported fewer N-insertions in productive TCRs among donors in an Asian-associated ancestry cluster than the roughly 700-donor mean. A later analysis reported that several top co-occurrence clusters appeared linked to parvovirus B19, influenza, CMV and Epstein-Barr virus. When HLA alleles, especially DR and DQ, strongly co-occurred, TCR associations were difficult to assign to individual alleles. Because HLA typing was unavailable for some donors at each locus, only the typed subset was used in association tests. A cluster of highly shared sequence variants was judged likely to be a technical artifact of the sequencing pipeline.

The clonotype was recovered from a man aged 30 to 45 in good health and CMV-seropositive. Material for sequencing was PBMCs. The rearranged chain carries TRBV6-1 and TRBJ1-2; the D gene is unclear. The DNA sequence reads TGTGCCAGCAGTCCCCGACAAAACTATGGCTACACCTTC. It specifies CASSPRQNYGYTF.